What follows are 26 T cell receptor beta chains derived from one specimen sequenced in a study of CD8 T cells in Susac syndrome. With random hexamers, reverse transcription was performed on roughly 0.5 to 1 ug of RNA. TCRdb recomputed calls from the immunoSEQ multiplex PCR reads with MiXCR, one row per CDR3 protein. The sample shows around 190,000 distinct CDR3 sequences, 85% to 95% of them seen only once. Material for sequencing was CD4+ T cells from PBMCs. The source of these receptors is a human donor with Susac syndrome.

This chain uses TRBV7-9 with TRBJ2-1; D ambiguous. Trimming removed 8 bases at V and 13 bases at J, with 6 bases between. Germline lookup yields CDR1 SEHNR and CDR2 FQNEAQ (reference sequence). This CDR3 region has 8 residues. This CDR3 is CASPPQFF. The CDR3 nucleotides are TGTGCCAGCCCCCCCCAGTTCTTC.

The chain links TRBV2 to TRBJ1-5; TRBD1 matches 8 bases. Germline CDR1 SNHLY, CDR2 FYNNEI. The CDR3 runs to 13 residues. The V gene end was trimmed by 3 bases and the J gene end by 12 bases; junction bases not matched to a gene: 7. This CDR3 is CASSEDRDRHQHF. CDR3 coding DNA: TGTGCCAGCAGTGAGGACCGGGACAGGCACCAGCATTTT.

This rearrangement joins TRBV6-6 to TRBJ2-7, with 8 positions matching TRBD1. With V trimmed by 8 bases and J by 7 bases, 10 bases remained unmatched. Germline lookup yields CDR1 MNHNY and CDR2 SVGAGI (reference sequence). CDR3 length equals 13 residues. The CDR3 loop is CASVGQGAWEQYF. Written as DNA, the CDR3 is TGTGCCAGCGTAGGGCAGGGGGCATGGGAGCAGTACTTC.

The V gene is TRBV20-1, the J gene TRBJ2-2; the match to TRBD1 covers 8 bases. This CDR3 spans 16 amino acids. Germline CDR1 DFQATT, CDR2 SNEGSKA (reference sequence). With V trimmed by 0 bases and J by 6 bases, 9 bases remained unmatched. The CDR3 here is CSARDPAGGLSGELFF. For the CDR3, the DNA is TGCAGTGCTAGAGATCCTGCAGGGGGCTTATCCGGGGAGCTGTTTTTT.

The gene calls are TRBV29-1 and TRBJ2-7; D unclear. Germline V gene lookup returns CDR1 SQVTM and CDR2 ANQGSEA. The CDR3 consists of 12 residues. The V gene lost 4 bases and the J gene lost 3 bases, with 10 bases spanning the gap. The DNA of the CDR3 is TGCAGCGTTGTCTGGGATAACTACGAGCAGTACTTC. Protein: CSVVWDNYEQYF.

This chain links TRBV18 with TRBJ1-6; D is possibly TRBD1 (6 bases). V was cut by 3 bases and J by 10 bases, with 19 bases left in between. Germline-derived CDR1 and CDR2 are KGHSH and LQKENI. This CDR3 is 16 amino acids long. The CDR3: CASSPLPGEGESPLHF. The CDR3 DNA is TGTGCCAGCTCACCGCTTCCAGGCGAGGGGGAATCACCCCTCCACTTT.

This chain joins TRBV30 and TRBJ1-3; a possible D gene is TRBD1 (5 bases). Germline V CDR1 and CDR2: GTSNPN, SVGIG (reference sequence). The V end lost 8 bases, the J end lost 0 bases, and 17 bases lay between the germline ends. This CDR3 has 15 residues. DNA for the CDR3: TGTGCCGGGACCCGGGACGGTAACTCTGGAAACACCATATATTTT. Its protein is CAGTRDGNSGNTIYF. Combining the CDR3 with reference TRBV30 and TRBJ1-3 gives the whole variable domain SQTIHQWPATLVQPVGSPLSLECTVEGTSNPNLYWYRQAAGRGLQLLFYSVGIGQISSEVPQNLSASRPQDRQFILSSKKLLLSDSGFYLCAGTRDGNSGNTIYFGEGSWLTVV.

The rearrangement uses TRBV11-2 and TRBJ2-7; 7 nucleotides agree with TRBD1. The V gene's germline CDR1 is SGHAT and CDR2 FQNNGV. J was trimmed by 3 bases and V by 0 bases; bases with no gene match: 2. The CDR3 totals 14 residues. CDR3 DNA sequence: TGTGCCAGCAGCTTAGAGACAGGGTTCTACGAGCAGTACTTC. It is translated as CASSLETGFYEQYF. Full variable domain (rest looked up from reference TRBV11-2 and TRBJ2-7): EAGVAQSPRYKIIEKRQSVAFWCNPISGHATLYWYQQILGQGPKLLIQFQNNGVVDDSQLPKDRFSAERLKGVDSTLKIQPAKLEDSAVYLCASSLETGFYEQYFGPGTRLTVT.

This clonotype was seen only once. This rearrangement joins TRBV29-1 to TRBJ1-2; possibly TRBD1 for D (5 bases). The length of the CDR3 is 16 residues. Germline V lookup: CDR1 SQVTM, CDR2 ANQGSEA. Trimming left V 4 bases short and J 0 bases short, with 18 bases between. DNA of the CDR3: TGCAGCGTTGCCCGGGACTCCTTGGGCTCTAACTATGGCTACACCTTC. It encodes CSVARDSLGSNYGYTF. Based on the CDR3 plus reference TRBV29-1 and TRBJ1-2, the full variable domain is SAVISQKPSRDICQRGTSLTIQCQVDSQVTMMFWYRQQPGQSLTLIATANQGSEATYESGFVIDKFPISRPNLTFSTLTVSNMSPEDSSIYLCSVARDSLGSNYGYTFGSGTRLTVV.

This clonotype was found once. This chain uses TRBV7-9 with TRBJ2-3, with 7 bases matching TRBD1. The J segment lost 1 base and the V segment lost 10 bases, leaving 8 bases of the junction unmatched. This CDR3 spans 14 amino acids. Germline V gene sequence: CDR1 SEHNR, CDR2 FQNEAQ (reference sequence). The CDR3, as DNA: TGTGCCACCAAAGAGGGGGCGGGCACAGATACGCAGTATTTT. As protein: CATKEGAGTDTQYF.

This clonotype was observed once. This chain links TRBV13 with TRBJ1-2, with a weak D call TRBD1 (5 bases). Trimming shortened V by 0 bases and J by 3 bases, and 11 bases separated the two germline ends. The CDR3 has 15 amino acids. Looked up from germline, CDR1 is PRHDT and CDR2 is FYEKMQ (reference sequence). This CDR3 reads CASSLGWQGHYGYTF. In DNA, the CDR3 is TGTGCCAGCAGCTTAGGGTGGCAGGGCCACTATGGCTACACCTTC. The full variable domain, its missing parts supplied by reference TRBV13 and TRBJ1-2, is AAGVIQSPRHLIKEKRETATLKCYPIPRHDTVYWYQQGPGQDPQFLISFYEKMQSDKGSIPDRFSAQQFSDYHSELNMSSLELGDSALYFCASSLGWQGHYGYTFGSGTRLTVV.

The CDR3 reads CSVELGADTQYF. CDR3 DNA: TGCAGCGTTGAATTGGGAGCAGATACGCAGTATTTT. This sequence joins TRBV29-1 and TRBJ2-3; TRBD2 is a possible D gene (5 bases). In germline, CDR1 is SQVTM, CDR2 ANQGSEA. Trimming shortened V by 2 bases and J by 4 bases, and 7 bases separated the two germline ends. The CDR3 is 12 amino acids.

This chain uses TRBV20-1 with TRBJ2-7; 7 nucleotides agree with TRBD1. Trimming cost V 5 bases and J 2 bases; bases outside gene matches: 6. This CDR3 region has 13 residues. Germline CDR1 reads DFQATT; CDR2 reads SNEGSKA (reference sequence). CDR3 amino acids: CSASRTGTYEQYF. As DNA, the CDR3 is TGCAGTGCTTCTCGGACAGGCACCTACGAGCAGTACTTC.

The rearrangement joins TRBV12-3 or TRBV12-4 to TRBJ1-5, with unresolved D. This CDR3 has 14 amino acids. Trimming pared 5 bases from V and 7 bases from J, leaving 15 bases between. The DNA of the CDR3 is TGTGCCAGCAGTCCTCGGACGCGAGAACAGCCCCAGCATTTT. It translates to CASSPRTREQPQHF.

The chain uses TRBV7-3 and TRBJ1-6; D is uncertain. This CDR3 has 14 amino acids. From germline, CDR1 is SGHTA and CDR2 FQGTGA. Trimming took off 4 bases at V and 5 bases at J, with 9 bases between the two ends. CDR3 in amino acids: CASSYDGNNSPLHF. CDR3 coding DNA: TGTGCCAGCAGCTATGACGGGAATAATTCACCCCTCCACTTT.

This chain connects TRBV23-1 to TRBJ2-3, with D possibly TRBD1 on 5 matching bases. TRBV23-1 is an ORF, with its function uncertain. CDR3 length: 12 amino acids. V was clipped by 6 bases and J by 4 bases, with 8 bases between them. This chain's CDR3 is CASRPGPDTQYF. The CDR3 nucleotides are TGCGCCAGCAGACCAGGGCCAGATACGCAGTATTTT.

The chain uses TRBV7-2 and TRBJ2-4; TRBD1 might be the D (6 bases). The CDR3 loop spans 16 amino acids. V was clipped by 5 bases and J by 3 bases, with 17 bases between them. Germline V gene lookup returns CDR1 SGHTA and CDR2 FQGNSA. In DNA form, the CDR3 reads TGTGCCAGCAGCCTACAGGGAGAGGGGGTCAAAAACATTCAGTACTTC. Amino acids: CASSLQGEGVKNIQYF. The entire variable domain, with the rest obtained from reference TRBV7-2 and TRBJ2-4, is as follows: GAGVSQSPSNKVTEKGKDVELRCDPISGHTALYWYRQSLGQGLEFLIYFQGNSAPDKSGLPSDRFSAERTGGSVSTLTIQRTQQEDSAVYLCASSLQGEGVKNIQYFGAGTRLSVL.

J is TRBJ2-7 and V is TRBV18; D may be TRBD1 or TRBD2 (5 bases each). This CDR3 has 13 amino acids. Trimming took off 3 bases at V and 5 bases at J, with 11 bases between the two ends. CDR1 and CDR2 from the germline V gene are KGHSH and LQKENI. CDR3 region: CASSPGTRDEQYF. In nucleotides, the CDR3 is TGTGCCAGCTCACCCGGGACCAGGGACGAGCAGTACTTC.

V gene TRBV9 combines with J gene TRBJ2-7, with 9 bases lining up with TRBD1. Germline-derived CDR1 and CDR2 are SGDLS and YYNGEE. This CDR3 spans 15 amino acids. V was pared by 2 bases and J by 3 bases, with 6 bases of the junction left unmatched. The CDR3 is CASSVAGTGNYEQYF. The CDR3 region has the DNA TGTGCCAGCAGCGTCGCCGGGACAGGGAACTACGAGCAGTACTTC.

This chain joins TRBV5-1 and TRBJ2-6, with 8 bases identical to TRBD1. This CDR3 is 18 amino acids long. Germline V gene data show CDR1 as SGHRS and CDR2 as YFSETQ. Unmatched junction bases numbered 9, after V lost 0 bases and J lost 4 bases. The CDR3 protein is CASSLGGQGLRGANVLTF. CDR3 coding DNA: TGCGCCAGCAGCTTGGGAGGACAGGGTTTGAGAGGGGCCAACGTCCTGACTTTC. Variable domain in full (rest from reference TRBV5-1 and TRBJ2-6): KAGVTQTPRYLIKTRGQQVTLSCSPISGHRSVSWYQQTPGQGLQFLFEYFSETQRNKGNFPGRFSGRQFSNSRSEMNVSTLELGDSALYLCASSLGGQGLRGANVLTFGAGSRLTVL.

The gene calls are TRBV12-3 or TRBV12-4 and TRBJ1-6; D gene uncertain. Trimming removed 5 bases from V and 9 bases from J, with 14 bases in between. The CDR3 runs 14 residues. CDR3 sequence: CASSRAQQSSPLHF. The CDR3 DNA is TGTGCCAGCAGTAGGGCTCAACAGAGTTCACCCCTCCACTTT.

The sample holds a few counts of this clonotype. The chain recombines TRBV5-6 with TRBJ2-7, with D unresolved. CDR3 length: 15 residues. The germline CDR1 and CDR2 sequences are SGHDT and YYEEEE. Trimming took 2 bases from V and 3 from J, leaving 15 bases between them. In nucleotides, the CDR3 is TGTGCCAGCAGCTTCTCCCCGGACGGAAACTACGAGCAGTACTTC. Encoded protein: CASSFSPDGNYEQYF.

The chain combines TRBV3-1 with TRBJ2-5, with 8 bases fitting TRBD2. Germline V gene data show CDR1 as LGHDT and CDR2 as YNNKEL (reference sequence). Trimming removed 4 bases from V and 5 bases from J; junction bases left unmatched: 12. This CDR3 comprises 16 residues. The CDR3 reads CASSPRAGGGWETQYF. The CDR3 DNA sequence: TGTGCCAGCAGCCCCCGAGCCGGGGGGGGATGGGAGACCCAGTACTTC.

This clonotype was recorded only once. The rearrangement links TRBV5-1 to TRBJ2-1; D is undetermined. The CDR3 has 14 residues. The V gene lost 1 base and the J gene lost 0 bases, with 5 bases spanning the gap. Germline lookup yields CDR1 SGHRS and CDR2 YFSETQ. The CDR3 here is CASSLRNSYNEQFF. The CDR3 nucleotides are TGCGCCAGCAGCTTGAGGAACTCCTACAATGAGCAGTTCTTC.

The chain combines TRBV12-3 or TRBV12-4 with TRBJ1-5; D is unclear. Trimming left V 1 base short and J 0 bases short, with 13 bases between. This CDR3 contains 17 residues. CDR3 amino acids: CASSLDLRGNSNQPQHF. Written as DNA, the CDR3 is TGTGCCAGCAGTTTAGATCTTCGAGGTAATAGCAATCAGCCCCAGCATTTT.

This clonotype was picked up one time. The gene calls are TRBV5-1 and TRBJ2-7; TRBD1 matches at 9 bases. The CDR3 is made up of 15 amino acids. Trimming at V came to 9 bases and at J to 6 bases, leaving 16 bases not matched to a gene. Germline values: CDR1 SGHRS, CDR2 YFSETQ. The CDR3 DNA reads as TGCGCCACCAACGCGGGGGACAGGGATTCAGGCGAGCAGTACTTC. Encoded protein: CATNAGDRDSGEQYF.